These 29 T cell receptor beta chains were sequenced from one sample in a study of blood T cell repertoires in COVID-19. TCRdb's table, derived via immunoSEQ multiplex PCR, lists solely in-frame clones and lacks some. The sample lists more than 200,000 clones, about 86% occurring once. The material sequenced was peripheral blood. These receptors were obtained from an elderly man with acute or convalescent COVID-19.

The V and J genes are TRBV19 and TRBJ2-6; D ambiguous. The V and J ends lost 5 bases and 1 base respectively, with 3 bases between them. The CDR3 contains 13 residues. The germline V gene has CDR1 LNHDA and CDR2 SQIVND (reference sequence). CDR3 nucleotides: TGTGCCAGTAGTGTATCTGGGGCCAACGTCCTGACTTTC. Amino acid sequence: CASSVSGANVLTF.

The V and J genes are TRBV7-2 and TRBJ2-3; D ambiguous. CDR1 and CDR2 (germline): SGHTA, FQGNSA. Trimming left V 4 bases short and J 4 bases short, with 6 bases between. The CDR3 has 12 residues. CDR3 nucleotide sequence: TGTGCCAGCAGCTCATTTTCAGATACGCAGTATTTT. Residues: CASSSFSDTQYF.

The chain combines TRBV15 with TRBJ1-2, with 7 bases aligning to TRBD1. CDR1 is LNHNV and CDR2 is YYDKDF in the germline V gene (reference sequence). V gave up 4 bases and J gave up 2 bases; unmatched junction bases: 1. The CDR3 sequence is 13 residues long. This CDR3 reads CATSMDRNYGYTF. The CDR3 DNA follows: TGTGCCACCAGCATGGACAGGAACTATGGCTACACCTTC. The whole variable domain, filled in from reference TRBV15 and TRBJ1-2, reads DAMVIQNPRYQVTQFGKPVTLSCSQTLNHNVMYWYQQKSSQAPKLLFHYYDKDFNNEADTPDNFQSRRPNTSFCFLDIRSPGLGDTAMYLCATSMDRNYGYTFGSGTRLTVV.

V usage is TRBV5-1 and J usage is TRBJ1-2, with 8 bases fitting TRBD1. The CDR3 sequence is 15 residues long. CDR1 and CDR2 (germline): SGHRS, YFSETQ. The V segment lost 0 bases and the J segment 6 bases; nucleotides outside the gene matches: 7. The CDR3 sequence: CASSLDMQGADGYTF. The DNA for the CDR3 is TGCGCCAGCAGCTTGGATATGCAGGGGGCGGATGGCTACACCTTC.

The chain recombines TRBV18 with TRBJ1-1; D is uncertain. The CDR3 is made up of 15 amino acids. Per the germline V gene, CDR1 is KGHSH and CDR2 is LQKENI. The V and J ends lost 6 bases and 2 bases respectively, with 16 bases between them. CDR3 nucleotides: TGTGCCAGCTCGTTCGAATTGACATTTAACACTGAAGCTTTCTTT. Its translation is CASSFELTFNTEAFF.

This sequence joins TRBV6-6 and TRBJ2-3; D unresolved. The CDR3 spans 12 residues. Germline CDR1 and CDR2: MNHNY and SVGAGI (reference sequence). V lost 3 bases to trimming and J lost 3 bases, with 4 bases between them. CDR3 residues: CASSYLTDTQYF. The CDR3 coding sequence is TGTGCCAGCAGTTATCTTACAGATACGCAGTATTTT.

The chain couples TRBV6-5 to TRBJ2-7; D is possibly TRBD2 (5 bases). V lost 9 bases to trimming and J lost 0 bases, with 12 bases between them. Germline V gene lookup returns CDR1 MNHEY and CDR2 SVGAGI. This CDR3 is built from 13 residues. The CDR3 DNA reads TGTGCCAGTTCGGACTGGAGCTCCTACGAGCAGTACTTC. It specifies CASSDWSSYEQYF.

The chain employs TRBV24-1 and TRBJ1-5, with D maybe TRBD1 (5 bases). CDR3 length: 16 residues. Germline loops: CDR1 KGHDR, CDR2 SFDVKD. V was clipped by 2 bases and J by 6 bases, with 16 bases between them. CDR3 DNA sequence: TGTGCCACCAGTGATTCGGTCAGGGATCGCGGTCAGCCCCAGCATTTT. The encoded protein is CATSDSVRDRGQPQHF.

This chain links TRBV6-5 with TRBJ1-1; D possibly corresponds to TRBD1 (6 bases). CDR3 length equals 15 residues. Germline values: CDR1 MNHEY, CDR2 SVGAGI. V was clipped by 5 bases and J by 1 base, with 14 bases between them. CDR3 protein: CASSRTRGGNTEAFF. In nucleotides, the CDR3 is TGTGCCAGCAGTCGAACCAGAGGGGGGAACACTGAAGCTTTCTTT.

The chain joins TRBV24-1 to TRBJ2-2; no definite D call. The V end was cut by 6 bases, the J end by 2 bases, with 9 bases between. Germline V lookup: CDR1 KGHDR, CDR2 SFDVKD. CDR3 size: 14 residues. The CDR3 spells CATSLGVNTGELFF. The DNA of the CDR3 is TGTGCCACCAGTCTCGGTGTTAACACCGGGGAGCTGTTTTTT.

CDR3 in amino acids: CASSVAGGWNTEAFF. The DNA for the CDR3 is TGTGCCAGCAGTGTGGCAGGGGGCTGGAACACTGAAGCTTTCTTT. This chain links TRBV25-1 with TRBJ1-1, with 8 bases matching TRBD1. Germline V lookup: CDR1 MGHDK, CDR2 SYGVNS. The junction had 5 bases not matched to a gene; V was cut back by 4 bases and J by 1 base. The CDR3 is made up of 15 amino acids.

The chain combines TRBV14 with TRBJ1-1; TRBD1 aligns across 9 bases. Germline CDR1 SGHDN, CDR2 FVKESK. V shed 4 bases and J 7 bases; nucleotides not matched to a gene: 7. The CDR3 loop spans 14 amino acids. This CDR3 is CASSLGQGFGEAFF. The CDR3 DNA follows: TGTGCCAGCAGCCTGGGACAGGGCTTCGGTGAAGCTTTCTTT.

DNA for the CDR3: TGTGCCAGCAGACGCCGGGACAGGGGAATGTACGAGCAGTACTTC. Encoded protein: CASRRRDRGMYEQYF. The chain recombines TRBV6-5 with TRBJ2-7; 10 positions agree with TRBD1. Germline V gene data show CDR1 as MNHEY and CDR2 as SVGAGI. CDR3 size: 15 residues. J gave up 4 bases and V 6 bases, and 9 bases lay outside the gene matches.

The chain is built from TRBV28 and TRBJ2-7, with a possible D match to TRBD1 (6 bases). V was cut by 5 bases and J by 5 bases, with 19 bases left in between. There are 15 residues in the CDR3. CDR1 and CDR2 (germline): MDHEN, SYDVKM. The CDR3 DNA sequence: TGTGCCAGCAGTCCCCCTTGGGGGCGCAGGGACGAGCAGTACTTC. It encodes CASSPPWGRRDEQYF. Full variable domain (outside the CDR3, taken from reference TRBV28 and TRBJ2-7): DVKVTQSSRYLVKRTGEKVFLECVQDMDHENMFWYRQDPGLGLRLIYFSYDVKMKEKGDIPEGYSVSREKKERFSLILESASTNQTSMYLCASSPPWGRRDEQYFGPGTRLTVT.

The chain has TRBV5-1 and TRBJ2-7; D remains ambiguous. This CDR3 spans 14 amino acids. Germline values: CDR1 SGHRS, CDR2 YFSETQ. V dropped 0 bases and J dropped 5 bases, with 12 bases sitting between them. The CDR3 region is CASSLGPSVNEQYF. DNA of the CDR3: TGCGCCAGCAGCTTGGGTCCAAGCGTCAACGAGCAGTACTTC.

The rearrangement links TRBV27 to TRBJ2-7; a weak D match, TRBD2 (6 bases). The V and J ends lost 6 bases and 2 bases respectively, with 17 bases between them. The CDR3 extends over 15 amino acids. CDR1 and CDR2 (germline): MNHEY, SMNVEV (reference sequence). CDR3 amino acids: CASRTRGPFTYEQYF. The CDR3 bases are TGTGCCAGCAGGACTAGGGGTCCCTTTACCTACGAGCAGTACTTC.

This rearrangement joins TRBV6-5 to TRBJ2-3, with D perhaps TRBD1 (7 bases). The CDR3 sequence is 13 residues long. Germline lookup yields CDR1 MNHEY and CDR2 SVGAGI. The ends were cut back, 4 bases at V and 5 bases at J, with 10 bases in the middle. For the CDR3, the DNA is TGTGCCAGCAGTTCGCGGGACAGAGATACGCAGTATTTT. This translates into CASSSRDRDTQYF.

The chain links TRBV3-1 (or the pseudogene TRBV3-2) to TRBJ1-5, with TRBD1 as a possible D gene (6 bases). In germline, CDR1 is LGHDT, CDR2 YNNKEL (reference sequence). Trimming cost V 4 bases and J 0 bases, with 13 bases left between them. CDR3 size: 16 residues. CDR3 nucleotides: TGTGCCAGCAGCCTCTACAGGGTGGATAGCAATCAGCCCCAGCATTTT. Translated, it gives CASSLYRVDSNQPQHF.

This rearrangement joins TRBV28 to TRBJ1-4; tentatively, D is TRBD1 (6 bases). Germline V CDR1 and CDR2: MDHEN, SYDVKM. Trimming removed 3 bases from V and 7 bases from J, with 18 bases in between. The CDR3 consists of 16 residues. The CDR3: CASSFGTSTNREKLFF. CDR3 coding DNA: TGTGCCAGCAGTTTTGGGACATCAACCAACCGTGAAAAACTGTTTTTT.

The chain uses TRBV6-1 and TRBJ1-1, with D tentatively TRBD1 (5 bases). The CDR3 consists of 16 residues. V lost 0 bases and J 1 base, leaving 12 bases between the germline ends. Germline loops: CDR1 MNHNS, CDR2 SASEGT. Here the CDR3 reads CASSEAGRWGNTEAFF. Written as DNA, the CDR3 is TGTGCCAGCAGTGAAGCGGGGCGGTGGGGGAACACTGAAGCTTTCTTT.

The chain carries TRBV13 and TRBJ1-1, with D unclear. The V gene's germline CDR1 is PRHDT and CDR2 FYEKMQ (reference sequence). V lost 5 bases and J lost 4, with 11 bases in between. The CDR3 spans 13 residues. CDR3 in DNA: TGTGCCAGCAGCAGCCATCGGGGCACTGAAGCTTTCTTT. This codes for CASSSHRGTEAFF.

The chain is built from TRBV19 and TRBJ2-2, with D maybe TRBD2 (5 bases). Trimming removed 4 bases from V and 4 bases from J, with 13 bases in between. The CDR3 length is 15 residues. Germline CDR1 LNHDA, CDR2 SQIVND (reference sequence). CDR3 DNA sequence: TGTGCCAGTAGTAGCCAGGACTGGTTCACCGGGGAGCTGTTTTTT. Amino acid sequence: CASSSQDWFTGELFF. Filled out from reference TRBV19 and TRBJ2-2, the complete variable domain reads DGGITQSPKYLFRKEGQNVTLSCEQNLNHDAMYWYRQDPGQGLRLIYYSQIVNDFQKGDIAEGYSVSREKKESFPLTVTSAQKNPTAFYLCASSSQDWFTGELFFGEGSRLTVL.

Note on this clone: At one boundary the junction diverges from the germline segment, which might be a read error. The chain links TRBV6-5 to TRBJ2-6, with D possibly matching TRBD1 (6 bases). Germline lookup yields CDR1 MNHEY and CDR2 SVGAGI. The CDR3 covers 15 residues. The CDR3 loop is CASRPDSFGSNVLTF. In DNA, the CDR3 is TGTGCCAGCAGACCGGACAGCTTTGGGTCCAACGTCCTGACTTTC.

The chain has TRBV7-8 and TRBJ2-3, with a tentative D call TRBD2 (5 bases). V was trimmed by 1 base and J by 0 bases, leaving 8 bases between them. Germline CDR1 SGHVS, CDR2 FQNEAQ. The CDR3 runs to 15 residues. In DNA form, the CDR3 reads TGTGCCAGCAGCTTAGTGGACTCTAGCACAGATACGCAGTATTTT. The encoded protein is CASSLVDSSTDTQYF.

The DNA for the CDR3 is TGTGCCAGCACAAAGGGGAGGTGGGACGAGCAGTACTTC. Its protein product is CASTKGRWDEQYF. The chain recombines TRBV28 with TRBJ2-7; weak D call: TRBD2 (6 bases). Trimming cost V 7 bases and J 5 bases, with 15 bases left between them. Germline V gives CDR1 MDHEN, CDR2 SYDVKM. CDR3 length: 13 amino acids. The variable domain in full, with the rest retrieved from reference TRBV28 and TRBJ2-7, is DVKVTQSSRYLVKRTGEKVFLECVQDMDHENMFWYRQDPGLGLRLIYFSYDVKMKEKGDIPEGYSVSREKKERFSLILESASTNQTSMYLCASTKGRWDEQYFGPGTRLTVT.

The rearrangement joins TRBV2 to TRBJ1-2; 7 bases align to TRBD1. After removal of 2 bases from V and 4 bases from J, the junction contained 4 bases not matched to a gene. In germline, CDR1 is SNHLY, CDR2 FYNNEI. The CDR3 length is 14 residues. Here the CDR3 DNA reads TGTGCCAGCAGTGAAACAGGGGTAGTCTATGGCTACACCTTC. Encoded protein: CASSETGVVYGYTF.

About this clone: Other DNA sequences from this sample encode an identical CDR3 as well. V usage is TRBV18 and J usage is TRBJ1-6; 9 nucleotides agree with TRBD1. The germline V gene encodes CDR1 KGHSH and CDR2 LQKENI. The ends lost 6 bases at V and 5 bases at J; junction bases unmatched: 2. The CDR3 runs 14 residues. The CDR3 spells CASSRDRDNSPLHF. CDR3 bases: TGTGCCAGCTCGCGGGACAGGGATAATTCACCCCTCCACTTT.

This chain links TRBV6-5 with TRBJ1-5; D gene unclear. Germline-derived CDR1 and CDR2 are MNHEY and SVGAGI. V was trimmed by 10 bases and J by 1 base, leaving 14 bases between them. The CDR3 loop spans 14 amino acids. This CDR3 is CATFKGGSNQPQHF. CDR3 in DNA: TGTGCCACCTTTAAGGGAGGGAGCAATCAGCCCCAGCATTTT.

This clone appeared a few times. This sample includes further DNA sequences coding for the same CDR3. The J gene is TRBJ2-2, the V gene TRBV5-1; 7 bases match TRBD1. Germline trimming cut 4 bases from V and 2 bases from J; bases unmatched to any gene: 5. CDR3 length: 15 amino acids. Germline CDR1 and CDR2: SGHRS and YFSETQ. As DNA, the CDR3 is TGCGCCAGCAGCACCCGGACAGGCAACACCGGGGAGCTGTTTTTT. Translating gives CASSTRTGNTGELFF.